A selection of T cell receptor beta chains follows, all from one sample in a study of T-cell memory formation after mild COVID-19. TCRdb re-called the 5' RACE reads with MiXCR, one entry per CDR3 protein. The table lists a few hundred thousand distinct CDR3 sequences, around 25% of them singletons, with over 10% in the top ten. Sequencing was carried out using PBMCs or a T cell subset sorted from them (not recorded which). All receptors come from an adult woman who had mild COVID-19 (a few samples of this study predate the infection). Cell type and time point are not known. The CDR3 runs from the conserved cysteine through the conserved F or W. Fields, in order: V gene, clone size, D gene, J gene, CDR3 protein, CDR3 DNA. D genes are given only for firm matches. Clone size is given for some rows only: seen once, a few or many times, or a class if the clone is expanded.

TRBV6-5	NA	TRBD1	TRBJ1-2	CASSNRDRQYYGYTF	TGTGCCAGCAGTAACCGGGACAGACAGTACTATGGCTACACCTTC
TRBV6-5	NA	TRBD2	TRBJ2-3	CASSYSGTSGRHPTDTQYF	TGTGCCAGCAGTTACTCCGGGACTAGCGGGAGGCACCCCACAGATACGCAGTATTTT
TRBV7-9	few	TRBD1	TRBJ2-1	CASRLGQGARNEQFF	TGTGCCAGCAGGTTGGGACAGGGGGCGAGAAATGAGCAGTTCTTC
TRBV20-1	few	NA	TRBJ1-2	CSASRGAGYGYTF	TGCAGTGCTAGCCGGGGCGCAGGTTATGGCTACACCTTC
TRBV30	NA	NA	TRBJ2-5	CAWGGYQETQYF	TGTGCCTGGGGGGGTTACCAAGAGACCCAGTACTTC
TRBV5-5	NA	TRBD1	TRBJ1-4	CASSLGDRGPFGEKLFF	TGTGCCAGCAGCTTGGGGGACAGGGGTCCCTTTGGTGAAAAACTGTTTTTT
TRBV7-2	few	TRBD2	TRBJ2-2	CASSLGPGTSGGAKTGELFF	TGTGCCAGCAGCTTAGGCCCCGGGACTAGCGGGGGGGCGAAGACCGGGGAGCTGTTTTTT
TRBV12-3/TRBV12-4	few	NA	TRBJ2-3	CASSLWRELTDTQYF	TGTGCCAGCAGTTTGTGGCGGGAACTCACAGATACGCAGTATTTT
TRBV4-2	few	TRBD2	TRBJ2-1	CASSPRTSGTYNEQFF	TGTGCCAGCAGCCCCCGGACTAGCGGGACGTACAATGAGCAGTTCTTC
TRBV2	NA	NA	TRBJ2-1	CASSELTGAVFNEQFF	TGTGCCAGCAGTGAACTCACGGGGGCTGTGTTTAATGAGCAGTTCTTC
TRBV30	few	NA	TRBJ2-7	CAWSVLVKAYEQYF	TGTGCCTGGAGTGTACTGGTGAAAGCGTACGAGCAGTACTTC
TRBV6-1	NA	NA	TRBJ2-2	CASRTPRGNTANTGELFF	TGTGCCAGCAGGACCCCACGGGGGAACACAGCGAACACCGGGGAGCTGTTTTTT
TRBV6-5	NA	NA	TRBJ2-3	CASSPRWGSTDTQYF	TGTGCCAGCAGTCCACGGTGGGGGAGCACAGATACGCAGTATTTT
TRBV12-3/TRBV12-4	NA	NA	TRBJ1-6	CASRGTGGSPLHF	TGTGCCAGCAGGGGGACCGGCGGTTCACCCCTCCACTTT
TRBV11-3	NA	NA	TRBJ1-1	CASSPRGGTEAFF	TGTGCCAGCAGCCCGAGGGGGGGGACTGAAGCTTTCTTT
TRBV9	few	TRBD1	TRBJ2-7	CASSPGTAISYEQYF	TGTGCCAGCAGCCCAGGGACAGCGATCTCCTACGAGCAGTACTTC
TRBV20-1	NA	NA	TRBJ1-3	CSATGAGNTIYF	TGCAGTGCTACAGGGGCTGGAAACACCATATATTTT